These T cell receptor beta chains were read from a single sample in a study of blood T cell repertoires in COVID-19. TCRdb's table, derived via immunoSEQ multiplex PCR, lists solely in-frame clones and lacks some. The sample yields 250,000 to 350,000 clones, about 90% seen once. The sample was peripheral blood. The receptors derive from a woman aged 25 to 39 with COVID-19, enrolled during active disease. Each CDR3 is given with its conserved first and last residue. D genes are given only for firm matches. Clone size is stated in some rows and not others, as once, few, many or a class when expanded.

NA	TRBV12-3/TRBV12-4	TRBJ2-1	NA	TGTGCCAGCAGTTTCCAGGGACTCGGTGAGCAGTTCTTC	CASSFQGLGEQFF
NA	TRBV6-5	TRBJ1-1	NA	TGTGCCAGCAGTAACGCGATGAACACTGAAGCTTTCTTT	CASSNAMNTEAFF
NA	TRBV7-9	TRBJ1-1	NA	TGTGCCAGCAGCTTAGGAACAGAAGCTTTCTTT	CASSLGTEAFF
NA	TRBV5-4	TRBJ2-1	TRBD2	TGTGCCAGCAGGATTAGCGGGGGAGCCTACAATGAGCAGTTCTTC	CASRISGGAYNEQFF
NA	TRBV3-1/TRBV3-2	TRBJ2-1	TRBD2	TGTGCCAGCAGCCAAGATTGGCGGGAGGGCCCTTCAGATGAGCAGTTCTTC	CASSQDWREGPSDEQFF
NA	TRBV5-1	TRBJ1-2	TRBD1	TGCGCCAGCAGCTACGCACCCGGGACAGGGTATAAAGATGGCTACACCTTC	CASSYAPGTGYKDGYTF
NA	TRBV10-1	TRBJ1-2	NA	TGCGCCAGCAGTGTAGCCAGAGACTATGGCTACACCTTC	CASSVARDYGYTF
NA	TRBV2	TRBJ1-5	NA	TGTGCCAGCAGTCCCGGGGGGCTAGGTAATCAGCCCCAGCATTTT	CASSPGGLGNQPQHF
once	TRBV11-1	TRBJ2-3	NA	TGTGCCAGCAATAGGACTCCAAGGGATACGCAGTATTTT	CASNRTPRDTQYF
NA	TRBV2	TRBJ2-5	NA	TGTGCCAGCAGTCCTTCGGGAGTCGATGTAGAGACCCAGTACTTC	CASSPSGVDVETQYF
few	TRBV6-4	TRBJ2-3	TRBD2	TGTGCCAGCAGTGACTCCGCGGGAGGGCCAGATACGCAGTATTTT	CASSDSAGGPDTQYF
NA	TRBV12-3/TRBV12-4	TRBJ1-2	NA	TGTGCCAGCAGTTTACGGGCACAGGCCTACACCTTC	CASSLRAQAYTF
NA	TRBV11-3	TRBJ1-1	TRBD1	TGTGCCAGCAGCCGGACAGGGTCCACTGAAGCTTTCTTT	CASSRTGSTEAFF
NA	TRBV30	TRBJ1-5	NA	TGTGCCTGGAGCCGGGGCGGGGATCAGCCCCAGCATTTT	CAWSRGGDQPQHF
NA	TRBV12-5	TRBJ1-3	NA	TGTGCTAAAGATCACCCGAGCTCTGGAAACACCATATATTTT	CAKDHPSSGNTIYF
NA	TRBV30	TRBJ1-2	NA	TGTGCCTGGAGTGCTGGGACTCCTCATGGCTACACCTTC	CAWSAGTPHGYTF
NA	TRBV5-1	TRBJ2-7	NA	TGCGCCAGCAGGTTGGGTGGCGGCGCAAGCTCCTACGAGCAGTACTTC	CASRLGGGASSYEQYF
few	TRBV20-1	TRBJ1-2	TRBD1	TGCAGTGCAAGTGAGAACTCCCCGGGACAGGTCTACTATGGCTACACCTTC	CSASENSPGQVYYGYTF
NA	TRBV28	TRBJ1-4	NA	TGTGCCAGCAGTTTAGGGCAGTCCAATGAAAAACTGTTTTTT	CASSLGQSNEKLFF
NA	TRBV19	TRBJ2-1	TRBD2	TGTGCCAGTAGTTTGGGACTAGCATTCGAGCAGTTCTTC	CASSLGLAFEQFF
few	TRBV12-3/TRBV12-4	TRBJ1-5	NA	TGTGCCAGCAGCACGGACACCAATCAGCCCCAGCATTTT	CASSTDTNQPQHF
NA	TRBV11-2	TRBJ2-7	NA	TGTGCCAGCAGGGACAGGACTACCTACGAGCAGTACTTC	CASRDRTTYEQYF
NA	TRBV27	TRBJ2-7	NA	TGTGCCAGCAGTTCCCACATACAGGGTCCCTCCTACGAGCAGTACTTC	CASSSHIQGPSYEQYF
NA	TRBV4-2	TRBJ2-1	TRBD2	TGTGCCAGCAGCCTCGGACTAGCGGGAATCAATGAGCAGTTCTTC	CASSLGLAGINEQFF
NA	TRBV28	TRBJ1-2	NA	TGTGCCAGCAGTACAGGGAGATATGCTAACTATGGCTACACCTTC	CASSTGRYANYGYTF
NA	TRBV15	TRBJ1-5	NA	TGTGCCACCAGCAGAGAGGGGGCCAGCGATCAGCCCCAGCATTTT	CATSREGASDQPQHF
NA	TRBV19	TRBJ1-5	NA	TGTGCCAGTAGCCATCTGGGAAGGGGGAAGAGTCAGCCCCAGCATTTT	CASSHLGRGKSQPQHF
NA	TRBV3-1/TRBV3-2	TRBJ2-1	TRBD2	TGTGCCAGCAGCCAAGATTACCCTAGCGGGTCCGCCTACAATGAGCAGTTCTTC	CASSQDYPSGSAYNEQFF
NA	TRBV7-3	TRBJ2-1	TRBD1	TGTGCCAGCAGCTTAATGGGACAGGGGGCCTCCAATGAGCAGTTCTTC	CASSLMGQGASNEQFF
once	TRBV7-8	TRBJ2-6	NA	TGTGCCAGCAGCCCCTCGGGTGGAGGGGCTGGGGCCAACGTCCTGACTTTC	CASSPSGGGAGANVLTF
NA	TRBV28	TRBJ1-6	NA	TGTGCCAGCAGTTTAGGGCCCCGTTCACCCCTCCACTTT	CASSLGPRSPLHF
NA	TRBV27	TRBJ1-1	NA	TGTGCCAGCAGGAGTTATATGAACACTGAAGCTTTCTTT	CASRSYMNTEAFF